A single sample is the source of the 20 T cell receptor beta chains below, sequenced in a study of T cell responses to AZD1222 COVID-19 vaccine (dated by TCRdb to the early 2020s). The library was made by the immunoSEQ multiplex PCR assay. The table was pulled from immuneACCESS by TCRdb, which kept in-frame rearrangements only. Such tables lose some clones; where checked, under half of the loss comes from unresolved V genes, and the rest has no known cause. The sample contains around 130,000 clones, approximately 92% of them found a single time. 0.9% to 1.3% of the sample goes to the ten largest clones. The time point label corresponds to: about 28 days (+/-7) after the second vaccine dose. The sequences come from peripheral blood, collected 28 days after the second AZD1222 dose. The receptors shown here come from an adult who received the AZD1222 COVID-19 vaccine.

The chain employs TRBV6-2 or TRBV6-3 and TRBJ2-3; 14 positions match TRBD2. V lost 6 bases, J lost 3 bases, and 5 bases stayed unmatched. Germline V CDR1 and CDR2: MNHEY, SVGEGT. The CDR3 has 16 amino acids. DNA of the CDR3: TGTGCCAGCAGCCAGGGGACTAGCGGGAGTACAGATACGCAGTATTTT. Its protein is CASSQGTSGSTDTQYF.

The chain couples TRBV5-6 to TRBJ2-7; D gene uncertain. The V end lost 5 bases, the J end lost 3 bases, and 9 bases lay between the germline ends. The germline V gene has CDR1 SGHDT and CDR2 YYEEEE. The CDR3 consists of 12 residues. The CDR3 reads CASSLRGYEQYF. The CDR3 bases are TGTGCCAGCAGTTTGAGAGGCTACGAGCAGTACTTC. The whole variable domain, remainder taken from reference TRBV5-6 and TRBJ2-7, is DAGVTQSPTHLIKTRGQQVTLRCSPKSGHDTVSWYQQALGQGPQFIFQYYEEEERQRGNFPDRFSGHQFPNYSSELNVNALLLGDSALYLCASSLRGYEQYFGPGTRLTVT.

This sequence joins TRBV5-6 and TRBJ2-2; D may be TRBD1 or TRBD2 (5 bases each). The V gene lost 0 bases and the J gene lost 0 bases, with 9 bases spanning the gap. The CDR3 has 16 amino acids. Germline values: CDR1 SGHDT, CDR2 YYEEEE. For the CDR3, the DNA is TGTGCCAGCAGCTTGGGTGGGACGGCGAACACCGGGGAGCTGTTTTTT. It encodes CASSLGGTANTGELFF. Variable domain in full (rest from reference TRBV5-6 and TRBJ2-2): DAGVTQSPTHLIKTRGQQVTLRCSPKSGHDTVSWYQQALGQGPQFIFQYYEEEERQRGNFPDRFSGHQFPNYSSELNVNALLLGDSALYLCASSLGGTANTGELFFGEGSRLTVL.

This clone was observed once. The genes are TRBV5-1 and TRBJ2-7, with TRBD1 as a possible D gene (5 bases). The V end lost 4 bases, the J end lost 1 base, and 12 bases lay between the germline ends. The length of the CDR3 is 14 residues. The germline V gene has CDR1 SGHRS and CDR2 YFSETQ. The CDR3 coding sequence is TGCGCCAGCAGCCCTACCACAGGTTCCTACGAGCAGTACTTC. This codes for CASSPTTGSYEQYF.

This clone was recorded a few times. This sequence joins TRBV6-2 or TRBV6-3 and TRBJ2-3; 9 nucleotides agree with TRBD1. The V and J ends lost 5 bases and 3 bases, in that order; junction bases with no gene match: 3. The CDR3 length is 14 residues. Germline V gene lookup returns CDR1 MNHEY and CDR2 SVGEGT. The chain's CDR3 is CASSRQGGTDTQYF. CDR3 DNA sequence: TGTGCCAGCAGTCGACAGGGGGGTACAGATACGCAGTATTTT.

The CDR3 is CASSLGQALDAFF. The DNA of the CDR3 is TGTGCCAGCAGTTTAGGACAGGCACTGGATGCTTTCTTT. The chain couples TRBV12-3 or TRBV12-4 to TRBJ1-1, with D tentatively TRBD1 (6 bases). This CDR3 contains 13 residues. V dropped 1 base and J dropped 11 bases, with 14 bases sitting between them.

The chain links TRBV7-9 to TRBJ2-2; 10 positions agree with TRBD2. Germline V gene data show CDR1 as SEHNR and CDR2 as FQNEAQ (reference sequence). The CDR3 loop spans 14 amino acids. The V segment lost 5 bases and the J segment 6 bases; nucleotides outside the gene matches: 3. This CDR3 reads CASSASGRAGELFF. The CDR3 DNA is TGTGCCAGCAGCGCGAGCGGGAGGGCCGGGGAGCTGTTTTTT.

This chain connects TRBV27 to TRBJ2-7; the match to TRBD1 covers 8 bases. Germline-derived CDR1 and CDR2 are MNHEY and SMNVEV (reference sequence). Trimming cost V 6 bases and J 2 bases; bases outside gene matches: 12. There are 16 residues in the CDR3. The CDR3 sequence is CASRSYARTGTYEQYF. The CDR3 DNA is TGTGCCAGCAGATCATACGCACGGACAGGGACCTACGAGCAGTACTTC.

The rearrangement uses TRBV6-5 and TRBJ2-1; D possibly uses TRBD1 or TRBD2 (5 bases each). Germline assignment: CDR1 MNHEY and CDR2 SVGAGI. The CDR3 spans 15 residues. V was shortened by 6 bases and J by 2 bases, with 14 bases between the two germline ends. The CDR3 DNA follows: TGTGCCAGCAGCCGGGACGGAATAACCTACAATGAGCAGTTCTTC. Translation: CASSRDGITYNEQFF.

The chain couples TRBV4-2 to TRBJ2-1, with TRBD2 matching 9 bases. The junction had 9 bases not matched to a gene; V was cut back by 0 bases and J by 9 bases. There are 16 residues in the CDR3. The germline gives CDR1 LGHNA, CDR2 YNFKEQ. CDR3 nucleotide sequence: TGTGCCAGCAGCCAAGATGGGCGGGGGGGCGGTGGTGAGCAGTTCTTC. This translates into CASSQDGRGGGGEQFF.

This rearrangement joins TRBV11-2 to TRBJ2-1; possible D gene TRBD2, 5 bases. This CDR3 comprises 13 residues. V gave up 2 bases and J gave up 8 bases, with 10 bases separating them. Germline CDR1 reads SGHAT; CDR2 reads FQNNGV. The CDR3 protein is CASSLFQDYEQFF. The CDR3 nucleotides read TGTGCCAGCAGCTTATTCCAGGACTATGAGCAGTTCTTC. Based on the CDR3 plus reference TRBV11-2 and TRBJ2-1, the full variable domain is EAGVAQSPRYKIIEKRQSVAFWCNPISGHATLYWYQQILGQGPKLLIQFQNNGVVDDSQLPKDRFSAERLKGVDSTLKIQPAKLEDSAVYLCASSLFQDYEQFFGPGTRLTVL.

The chain has TRBV28 and TRBJ2-7; D gene ambiguous. V lost 8 bases and J 2 bases, leaving 13 bases between the germline ends. CDR1 and CDR2 from the germline V gene are MDHEN and SYDVKM. The CDR3 contains 13 residues. CDR3 nucleotide sequence: TGTGCCAGCCGTTATGCCCGGGCCTACGAGCAGTACTTC. Translation gives CASRYARAYEQYF.

For this clone: At the DNA level, this CDR3 is encoded by other sequences in the same sample as well. This chain connects TRBV19 to TRBJ1-1, with D tentatively TRBD1 (5 bases). This CDR3 region has 13 residues. The germline V gene has CDR1 LNHDA and CDR2 SQIVND (reference sequence). Trimming took off 6 bases at V and 3 bases at J, with 11 bases between the two ends. The CDR3 spells CASRTTRDTEAFF. CDR3 sequence (DNA): TGTGCCAGTAGGACTACCAGGGACACTGAAGCTTTCTTT.

The rearrangement links TRBV2 to TRBJ1-4; TRBD1 might be the D (6 bases). Germline CDR1 reads SNHLY; CDR2 reads FYNNEI. The CDR3 runs to 12 residues. The V and J ends lost 8 bases and 10 bases respectively, with 14 bases between them. The CDR3 region has the DNA TGTGCCAGCCTGGGGGCCGTAGGAAAACTGTTTTTT. It is translated as CASLGAVGKLFF. Filled out from reference TRBV2 and TRBJ1-4, the complete variable domain reads EPEVTQTPSHQVTQMGQEVILRCVPISNHLYFYWYRQILGQKVEFLVSFYNNEISEKSEIFDDQFSVERPDGSNFTLKIRSTKLEDSAMYFCASLGAVGKLFFGSGTQLSVL.

This chain links TRBV7-8 with TRBJ2-7, with a tentative D call TRBD2 (5 bases). The CDR3 sequence is 13 residues long. CDR1 and CDR2 from the germline V gene are SGHVS and FQNEAQ. V dropped 1 base and J dropped 6 bases, with 10 bases sitting between them. The DNA for the CDR3 is TGTGCCAGCAGCTTAGAAACGGGGATCGAGCAGTACTTC. Its translation: CASSLETGIEQYF.

This chain links TRBV4-1 with TRBJ2-1; maybe TRBD2 (5 bases). Germline lookup yields CDR1 MGHRA and CDR2 YSYEKL. Trimming pared 0 bases from V and 3 bases from J, leaving 12 bases between. The CDR3 is made up of 16 amino acids. This chain's CDR3 is CASSQDPGRDYNEQFF. The CDR3 coding sequence is TGCGCCAGCAGCCAAGATCCGGGAAGGGACTACAATGAGCAGTTCTTC.

The chain has TRBV3-1 (or the pseudogene TRBV3-2) and TRBJ1-2, with D uncertain. The germline CDR1 and CDR2 sequences are LGHDT and YNNKEL (reference sequence). The CDR3 loop spans 17 amino acids. The germline V and J ends were trimmed by 5 bases and 4 bases, with 23 bases remaining between them. In DNA form, the CDR3 reads TGTGCCAGCAGCGGCACAAGGACGATGGTGAAGTTCTATGGCTACACCTTC. Protein product: CASSGTRTMVKFYGYTF.

The chain combines TRBV5-5 with TRBJ1-4, with unresolved D. The CDR3 spans 14 residues. V was cut by 0 bases and J by 6 bases, with 9 bases left in between. Germline V gene lookup returns CDR1 SGHKS and CDR2 YYEKEE (reference sequence). The CDR3 loop reads CASSLVQTHEKLFF. The CDR3, as DNA: TGTGCCAGCAGCTTGGTTCAGACCCATGAAAAACTGTTTTTT.

V is TRBV2 and J is TRBJ1-5; D ambiguous. In germline, CDR1 is SNHLY, CDR2 FYNNEI. This CDR3 comprises 16 residues. V gave up 0 bases and J gave up 5 bases, with 14 bases separating them. CDR3 sequence (DNA): TGTGCCAGCAGTGAAGCGCCCGCCCTTGCGTATCAGCCCCAGCATTTT. It yields the protein CASSEAPALAYQPQHF.

The chain employs TRBV30 and TRBJ1-2; the D gene is possibly TRBD1 (6 bases). Per the germline V gene, CDR1 is GTSNPN and CDR2 is SVGIG (reference sequence). The ends were cut back, 0 bases at V and 1 base at J, with 9 bases in the middle. CDR3 size: 14 residues. Written as DNA, the CDR3 is TGTGCCTGGAGTGTACAGGGCCTTAACTATGGCTACACCTTC. It codes for CAWSVQGLNYGYTF.